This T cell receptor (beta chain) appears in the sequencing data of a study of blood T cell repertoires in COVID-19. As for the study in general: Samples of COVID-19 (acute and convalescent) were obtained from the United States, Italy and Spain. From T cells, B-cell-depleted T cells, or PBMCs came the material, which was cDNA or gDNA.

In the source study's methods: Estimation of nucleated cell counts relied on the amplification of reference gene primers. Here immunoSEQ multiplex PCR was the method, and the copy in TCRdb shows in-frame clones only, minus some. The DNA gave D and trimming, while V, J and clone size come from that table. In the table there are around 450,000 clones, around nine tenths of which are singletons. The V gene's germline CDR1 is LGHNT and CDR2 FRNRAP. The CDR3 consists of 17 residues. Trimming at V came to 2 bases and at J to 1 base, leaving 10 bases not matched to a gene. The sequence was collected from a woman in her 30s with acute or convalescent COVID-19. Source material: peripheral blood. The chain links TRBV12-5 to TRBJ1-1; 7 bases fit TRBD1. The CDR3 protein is CASGLLLGGRPNTEAFF. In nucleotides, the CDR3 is TGTGCTAGTGGTTTGTTACTAGGGGGCAGGCCGAACACTGAAGCTTTCTTT.